The 5 T cell receptor beta chains below come from one sample, sequenced in a study of cytomegalovirus exposure and HLA in healthy donors. Only in-frame clones appear in the TCRdb table, and some are missing; sequencing was by immunoSEQ multiplex PCR. The profile shows 150,000 to 200,000 clones, around 96% of them singletons. The sample consisted of PBMCs. The receptors stem from a woman younger than 30 in good health and CMV-seronegative.

The chain is built from TRBV12-2 and TRBJ2-5; the table calls TRBD1, which could not be checked here. TRBV12-2 corresponds to a pseudogene. This CDR3 comprises 14 residues. CDR3 loop: CASRPDRGKETQYF. As DNA, the CDR3 is TGTGCAAGTCGCCCCGACAGGGGCAAAGAGACCCAGTACTTC.

This clone appeared once. The identical CDR3 is also encoded by other nucleotide sequences in the sample. The chain is built from TRBV5-6 and TRBJ1-6; D is possibly TRBD1 (5 bases). Trimming left V 0 bases short and J 6 bases short, with 7 bases between. The CDR3 runs 14 residues. CDR1 and CDR2 (germline): SGHDT, YYEEEE. CDR3 in amino acids: CASSLGRGNSPLHF. CDR3 sequence (DNA): TGTGCCAGCAGCTTGGGTAGGGGTAATTCACCCCTCCACTTT.

This clone was recorded only once. Compared with germline, one end of the junction differs, possibly owing to a read error. This chain joins TRBV7-8 and TRBJ2-5, with 14 bases that match TRBD2. Germline assignment: CDR1 SGHVS and CDR2 FQNEAQ. The CDR3 has 16 amino acids. The CDR3 region is CASSLAGLAGEETQYF. CDR3 bases: TGTGCCAGCAGCCTAGCGGGACTAGCGGGGGAGGAGACCCAGTACTTC.

The chain employs TRBV2 and TRBJ2-1, with a tentative D call TRBD1 (6 bases). Germline lookup yields CDR1 SNHLY and CDR2 FYNNEI. This CDR3 spans 13 amino acids. Trimming took off 4 bases at V and 7 bases at J, with 11 bases between the two ends. CDR3 sequence (DNA): TGTGCCAGCAGTGCATTAACAGGGAATGAGCAGTTCTTC. Translated: CASSALTGNEQFF.

The V gene is TRBV29-1, the J gene TRBJ2-5; TRBD1 might be the D (6 bases). Germline CDR1 and CDR2: SQVTM and ANQGSEA. Trimming took 7 bases from V and 3 from J, leaving 18 bases between them. The CDR3 runs 14 residues. The CDR3: CSGWAGTREETQYF. CDR3 DNA sequence: TGCAGCGGATGGGCCGGGACACGAGAAGAGACCCAGTACTTC.